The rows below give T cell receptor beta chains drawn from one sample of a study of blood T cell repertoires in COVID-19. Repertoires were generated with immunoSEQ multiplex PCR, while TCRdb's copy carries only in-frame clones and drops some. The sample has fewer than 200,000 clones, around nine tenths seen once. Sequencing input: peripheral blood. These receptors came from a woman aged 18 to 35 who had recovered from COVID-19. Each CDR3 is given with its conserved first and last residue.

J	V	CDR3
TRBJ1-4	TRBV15	CATSRRRDGEKLFF
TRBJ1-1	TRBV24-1	CATSDTIRTGMNTEAFF
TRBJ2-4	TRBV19	CASSDRGPIYLAKNIQYF
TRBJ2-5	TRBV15	CATSRAQETQYF
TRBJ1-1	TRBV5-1	CASSSYPGTEAFF
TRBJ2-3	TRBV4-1	CASSHAVTGTSGGAPDTQYF
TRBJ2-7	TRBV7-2	CASSGPGGGYEQYF
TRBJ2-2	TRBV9	CASSSWESTGELFF
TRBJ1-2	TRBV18	CASSPPREGNYGYTF
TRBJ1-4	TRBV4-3	CASSRGDRAGTNEKLFF
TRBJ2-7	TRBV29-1	CSVDGVGGANEQYF
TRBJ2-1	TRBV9	CASSAHGTSGDNEQFF
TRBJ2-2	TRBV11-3	CASSSGSSNTGELFF
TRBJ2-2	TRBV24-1	CATSDHGTTLRGELFF
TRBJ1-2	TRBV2	CASSERGQNYGYTF
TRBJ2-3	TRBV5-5	CASRTLAGGGTDTQYF
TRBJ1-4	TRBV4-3	CASSPVLSGGSEKLFF
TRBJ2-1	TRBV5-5	CASSLQQGSYNEQFF
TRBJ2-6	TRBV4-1	CASSQLSGGLRGANVLTF
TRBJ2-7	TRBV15	CATSRDRGSYEQYF
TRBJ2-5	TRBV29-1	CSAPPPGEETQYF
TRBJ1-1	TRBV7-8	CASSLSLDSEAFF
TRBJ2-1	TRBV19	CASSITQPGGPHNEQFF
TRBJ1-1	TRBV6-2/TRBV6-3	CASSYAPGINTEAFF
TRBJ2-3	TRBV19	CASSIQRGLSPGTDTQYF
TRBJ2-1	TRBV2	CASSREIREIGNEQFF
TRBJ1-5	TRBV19	CASSSGNQPQHF
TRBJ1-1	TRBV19	CASSIGGRINTEAFF
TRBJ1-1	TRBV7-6	CASSLALGGATEAFF
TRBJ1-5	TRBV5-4	CASSWGRGPQHF
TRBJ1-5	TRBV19	CASSIGGGDQPQHF
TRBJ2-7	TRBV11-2	CASSLDPRTSGPSYEQYF
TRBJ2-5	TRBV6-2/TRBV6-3	CASSHGQIQETQYF
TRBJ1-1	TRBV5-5	CASSLAGMNTEAFF
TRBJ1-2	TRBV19	CASSIFSGGSDGYTF
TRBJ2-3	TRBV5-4	CASSRPLKEGTDTQYF
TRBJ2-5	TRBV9	CASSVGDRVQETQYF
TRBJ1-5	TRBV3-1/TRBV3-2	CASSQDGRHQPQHF
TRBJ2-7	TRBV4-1	CASSHPGQGPTSYEQYF
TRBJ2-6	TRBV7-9	CASSQTRSGANVLTF
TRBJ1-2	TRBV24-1	CATSDRDRGRGGYTF
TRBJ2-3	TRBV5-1	CASSLQGPTDTQYF
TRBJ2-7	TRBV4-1	CASSQPLSYRDEQYF
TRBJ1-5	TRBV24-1	CATSDYGSNQPQHF
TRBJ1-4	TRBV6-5	CASSYDRSTNEKLFF
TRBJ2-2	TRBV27	CASSLELADTGELFF
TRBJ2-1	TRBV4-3	CASSQETSGKDEQFF
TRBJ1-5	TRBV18	CASSPTPGDNQPQHF
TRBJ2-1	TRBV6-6	CASSPHRTSGGRNEQFF
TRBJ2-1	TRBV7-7	CASSSSLGGTVEQFF